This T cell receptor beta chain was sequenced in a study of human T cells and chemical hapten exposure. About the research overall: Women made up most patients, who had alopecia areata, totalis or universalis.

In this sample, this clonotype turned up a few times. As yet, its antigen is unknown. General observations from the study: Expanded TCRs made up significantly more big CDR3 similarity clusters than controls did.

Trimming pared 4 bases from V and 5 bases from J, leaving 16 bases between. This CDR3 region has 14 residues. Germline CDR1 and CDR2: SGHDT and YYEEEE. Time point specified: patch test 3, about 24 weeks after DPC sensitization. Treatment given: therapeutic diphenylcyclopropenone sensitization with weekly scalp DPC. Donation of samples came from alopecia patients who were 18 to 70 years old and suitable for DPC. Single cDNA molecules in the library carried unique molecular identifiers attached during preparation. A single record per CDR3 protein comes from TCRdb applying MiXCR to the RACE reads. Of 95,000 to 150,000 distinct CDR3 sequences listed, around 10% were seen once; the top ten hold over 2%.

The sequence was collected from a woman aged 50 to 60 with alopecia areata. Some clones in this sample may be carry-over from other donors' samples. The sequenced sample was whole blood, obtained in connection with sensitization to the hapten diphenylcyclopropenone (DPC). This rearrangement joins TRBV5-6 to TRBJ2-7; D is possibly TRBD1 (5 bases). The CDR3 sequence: CASSPLRRVHEQYF. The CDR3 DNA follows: TGTGCCAGCAGCCCACTGCGCAGGGTCCACGAGCAGTACTTC. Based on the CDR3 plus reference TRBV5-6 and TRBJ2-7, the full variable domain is DAGVTQSPTHLIKTRGQQVTLRCSPKSGHDTVSWYQQALGQGPQFIFQYYEEEERQRGNFPDRFSGHQFPNYSSELNVNALLLGDSALYLCASSPLRRVHEQYFGPGTRLTVT.